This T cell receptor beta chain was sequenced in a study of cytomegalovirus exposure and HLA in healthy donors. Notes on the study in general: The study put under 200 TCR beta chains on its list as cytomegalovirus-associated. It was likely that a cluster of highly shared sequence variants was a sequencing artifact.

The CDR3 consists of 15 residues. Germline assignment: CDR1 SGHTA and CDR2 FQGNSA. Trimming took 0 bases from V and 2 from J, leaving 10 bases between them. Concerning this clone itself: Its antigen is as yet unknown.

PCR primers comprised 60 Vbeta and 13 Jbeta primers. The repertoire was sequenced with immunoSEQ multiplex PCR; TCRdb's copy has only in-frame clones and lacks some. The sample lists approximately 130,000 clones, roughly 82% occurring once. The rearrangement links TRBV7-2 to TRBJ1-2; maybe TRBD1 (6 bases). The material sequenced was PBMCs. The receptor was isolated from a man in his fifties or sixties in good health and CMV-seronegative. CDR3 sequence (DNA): TGTGCCAGCAGCTTAGCATCCACAGGGAACTATGGCTACACCTTC. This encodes CASSLASTGNYGYTF. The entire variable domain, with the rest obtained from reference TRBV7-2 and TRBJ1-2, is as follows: GAGVSQSPSNKVTEKGKDVELRCDPISGHTALYWYRQSLGQGLEFLIYFQGNSAPDKSGLPSDRFSAERTGGSVSTLTIQRTQQEDSAVYLCASSLASTGNYGYTFGSGTRLTVV.